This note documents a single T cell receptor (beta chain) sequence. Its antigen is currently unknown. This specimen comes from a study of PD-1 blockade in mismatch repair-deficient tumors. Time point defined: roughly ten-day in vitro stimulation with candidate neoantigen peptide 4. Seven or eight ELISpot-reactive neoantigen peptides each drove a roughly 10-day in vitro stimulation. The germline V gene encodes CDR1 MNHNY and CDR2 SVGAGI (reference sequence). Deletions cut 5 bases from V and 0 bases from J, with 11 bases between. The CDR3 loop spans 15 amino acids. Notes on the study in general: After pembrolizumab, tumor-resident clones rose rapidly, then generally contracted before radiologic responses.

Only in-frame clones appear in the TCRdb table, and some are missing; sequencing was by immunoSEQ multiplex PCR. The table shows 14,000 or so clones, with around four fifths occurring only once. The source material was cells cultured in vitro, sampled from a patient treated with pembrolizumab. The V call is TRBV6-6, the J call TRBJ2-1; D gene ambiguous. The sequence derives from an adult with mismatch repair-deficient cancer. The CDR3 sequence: CASSDQVGSYNEQFF. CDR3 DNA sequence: TGTGCCAGCAGTGACCAGGTGGGCTCCTACAATGAGCAGTTCTTC.